The T cell receptor beta chain described here comes from a study of vaccination and CD4 T cells after COVID-19. The sample holds a few counts of this clonotype. The antigen remains undetermined. Sequencing of the DNA from cultured CD4+ T cells was carried out with the Oncomine TCR Beta short-read assay. TCRdb itself ran the PCR reads through MiXCR, one entry per CDR3 protein. The table shows under 15,000 distinct CDR3 sequences, with about 28% occurring only once. Per the germline V gene, CDR1 is KGHDR and CDR2 is SFDVKD. The CDR3 contains 14 residues. Trimming removed 0 bases at V and 3 bases at J, with 6 bases between. Treatment defined: roughly 11-day PBMC culture with coronavirus spike peptide pools or control peptides (ViraFEST assay).

The sequence was obtained from a human donor with COVID-19. The rearrangement links TRBV24-1 to TRBJ2-3, with a tentative D call TRBD2 (5 bases). The sample comprised cultured CD4+ T cells from blood. Here the CDR3 reads CATSDLRGTDTQYF. The CDR3 DNA reads as TGTGCCACCAGTGATTTGCGAGGGACAGATACGCAGTATTTT.